These T cell receptor beta chains were read from a single sample in a study of CD8+CD57+ T cells in acquired aplastic anemia. TCRdb re-derived calls from the reads in MiXCR, one entry per CDR3 protein. The profile covers 200,000 to 250,000 distinct CDR3 sequences, with over 55% appearing a single time and roughly 64% taken by the ten largest. Sequencing was carried out using sorted CD4+, CD8+, or CD8+CD57+ T cells (not recorded which) from PBMCs. The receptors shown here come from a human donor with aplastic anemia. The CDR3 runs from the conserved cysteine through the conserved F or W. D genes are given only for firm matches. Only part of the rows carry a size: once, few, many, or a class if the clone is expanded.

CDR3aa	CDR3nt	v_gene	d_gene	j_gene	abundance
CASSFRGLAGGNEQFF	TGTGCCAGCAGCTTCCGCGGACTAGCGGGAGGGAATGAGCAGTTCTTC	TRBV7-9	TRBD2	TRBJ2-1	NA
CASSDRDRVRAFF	TGTGCCAGCAGTGATAGGGACAGGGTTAGAGCTTTCTTT	TRBV2	TRBD1	TRBJ1-1	NA
CASSWGASGTGEQYF	TGCGCCAGCAGCTGGGGGGCTAGCGGGACGGGCGAGCAGTACTTC	TRBV5-1	TRBD2	TRBJ2-7	few
CSVTPGYSGANVLTF	TGCAGCGTGACCCCGGGATACTCTGGGGCCAACGTCCTGACTTTC	TRBV29-1	NA	TRBJ2-6	NA
CASSAGTGPRIYEQYF	TGTGCCAGCAGCGCAGGGACAGGGCCTAGGATCTACGAGCAGTACTTC	TRBV7-9	TRBD1	TRBJ2-7	NA
CASSPGQGAHNEKLFF	TGTGCCAGCAGTCCGGGACAGGGGGCGCATAATGAAAAACTGTTTTTT	TRBV10-3	TRBD1	TRBJ1-4	NA
CSAGAGETQYF	TGCAGTGCTGGGGCCGGAGAGACCCAGTACTTC	TRBV20-1	NA	TRBJ2-5	NA
CSARGGTSDYEQYF	TGCAGTGCTAGAGGAGGGACTAGTGACTACGAGCAGTACTTC	TRBV20-1	TRBD2	TRBJ2-7	NA
CASSQVRQGGYNSPLHF	TGTGCCAGCAGCCAAGTTCGACAGGGAGGCTATAATTCACCCCTCCACTTT	TRBV14	TRBD1	TRBJ1-6	NA
CASSVRKETQYF	TGTGCCAGCAGCGTACGGAAAGAGACCCAGTACTTC	TRBV9	NA	TRBJ2-5	NA
CAISAPPAGSATEAFF	TGTGCCATCAGTGCTCCCCCGGCTGGGTCAGCCACTGAAGCTTTCTTT	TRBV10-3	NA	TRBJ1-1	NA
CSAKDTSEQYF	TGCAGTGCTAAAGATACGTCCGAGCAGTACTTC	TRBV20-1	NA	TRBJ2-7	few
CASSVAATSYNEQFF	TGTGCCAGCAGCGTAGCAGCAACTTCCTACAATGAGCAGTTCTTC	TRBV9	NA	TRBJ2-1	many
CASSPTSVGTETQYF	TGTGCCAGCAGCCCTACTAGCGTGGGTACTGAGACCCAGTACTTC	TRBV7-9	TRBD2	TRBJ2-5	NA
CASSSGTSGGDTQYF	TGTGCCAGCAGTAGCGGGACTAGCGGGGGTGATACGCAGTATTTT	TRBV27	TRBD2	TRBJ2-3	NA
CASSIHDWFYEQYF	TGTGCCAGCAGCATTCACGATTGGTTCTACGAGCAGTACTTC	TRBV2	NA	TRBJ2-7	many
CASSVSTGSEKLFF	TGTGCCAGCAGCGTTTCAACAGGGAGTGAAAAACTGTTTTTT	TRBV9	NA	TRBJ1-4	NA
CASSHVDGEPLHF	TGTGCCAGCAGCCACGTTGACGGTGAGCCCCTCCACTTT	TRBV7-9	NA	TRBJ1-6	few
CASSLVGLATETQYF	TGTGCCAGCAGCTTAGTAGGACTAGCCACGGAGACCCAGTACTTC	TRBV7-2	TRBD2	TRBJ2-5	NA
CATSSRQSSYEQYF	TGTGCCACCAGCAGCAGACAGAGCTCCTACGAGCAGTACTTC	TRBV15	NA	TRBJ2-7	NA
CACSPRSQYGYTF	TGTGCCTGCAGCCCGCGGAGCCAGTATGGCTACACCTTC	TRBV7-2	NA	TRBJ1-2	NA
CASSSTGAAYEQYF	TGTGCCAGTAGCTCGACAGGGGCCGCCTACGAGCAGTACTTC	TRBV19	TRBD1	TRBJ2-7	NA
CATSRGANNEQFF	TGTGCCACCAGCAGGGGGGCCAACAATGAGCAGTTCTTC	TRBV15	NA	TRBJ2-1	NA
CASSQDLVPYEQYF	TGTGCCAGCAGCCAAGATCTGGTTCCCTACGAGCAGTACTTC	TRBV3-1	NA	TRBJ2-7	many
CASSLFSRSTDTQYF	TGTGCCAGCAGCTTATTCAGCAGAAGCACAGATACGCAGTATTTT	TRBV7-9	NA	TRBJ2-3	NA
CASSSVRDRGREQYF	TGTGCCAGCAGCTCCGTTCGGGACAGGGGACGCGAGCAGTACTTC	TRBV7-9	TRBD1	TRBJ2-7	few
CASSLGTGKAQYF	TGTGCCAGCAGCTTAGGGACAGGGAAAGCGCAGTATTTT	TRBV7-3	TRBD1	TRBJ2-3	NA
CASSPQDRANEQYF	TGTGCCAGCAGTCCCCAGGACAGGGCCAATGAGCAGTACTTC	TRBV27	TRBD1	TRBJ2-7	NA
CASSEGRGLYGYTF	TGTGCCAGCAGTGAAGGGCGGGGGCTCTATGGCTACACCTTC	TRBV2	NA	TRBJ1-2	once
CSASLSSGNTGELFF	TGCAGTGCTAGTCTGTCTAGCGGGAACACCGGGGAGCTGTTTTTT	TRBV29-1	TRBD2	TRBJ2-2	NA
CASSDGGAGNEQFF	TGTGCCAGTAGTGACGGAGGCGCAGGCAATGAGCAGTTCTTC	TRBV19	NA	TRBJ2-1	NA
CASSLNPGQPNTEAFF	TGTGCCAGCAGCTTAAACCCCGGACAGCCGAACACTGAAGCTTTCTTT	TRBV7-6	NA	TRBJ1-1	few
CASSLKRSQRRDEQYF	TGTGCCAGCAGCTTAAAGAGGAGTCAGCGCCGCGACGAGCAGTACTTC	TRBV7-8	NA	TRBJ2-7	NA
CASNNGRGASYEQYF	TGTGCCAGCAACAATGGACGGGGAGCGTCCTACGAGCAGTACTTC	TRBV7-8	NA	TRBJ2-7	NA
CASSVGTVTYEQYF	TGTGCCAGCAGCGTAGGGACTGTAACCTACGAGCAGTACTTC	TRBV12-3/TRBV12-4	NA	TRBJ2-7	NA
CASRIYPGELFF	TGTGCCAGCAGGATATATCCCGGGGAGCTGTTTTTT	TRBV9	NA	TRBJ2-2	NA
CASSWGTSTGELFF	TGTGCCAGCAGCTGGGGGACTAGCACCGGGGAGCTGTTTTTT	TRBV7-2	TRBD2	TRBJ2-2	NA
CSALGTSGPLGTQYF	TGCAGTGCCCTGGGGACTAGCGGGCCCTTGGGCACGCAGTATTTT	TRBV20-1	TRBD2	TRBJ2-3	NA
CASSQIEGGPTSDTQHF	TGTGCCAGCAGCCAAATAGAGGGGGGGCCGACGTCAGATACGCAGCATTTT	TRBV7-2	NA	TRBJ1-5	NA
CASSLQGAAGGYTF	TGTGCCAGCAGCTTACAGGGGGCAGCGGGTGGCTACACCTTC	TRBV7-3	TRBD1	TRBJ1-2	many
CASSTGFNQPQHF	TGTGCCAGCAGTACAGGTTTCAATCAGCCCCAGCATTTT	TRBV12-3/TRBV12-4	NA	TRBJ1-5	few
CAISLGQYDGYTF	TGTGCCATCAGTCTTGGACAGTACGATGGCTACACCTTC	TRBV10-3	NA	TRBJ1-2	few
CSARDGDTQYF	TGCAGTGCTAGAGATGGAGATACGCAGTATTTT	TRBV20-1	NA	TRBJ2-3	NA
CSVRQGAGAETQYF	TGCAGCGTAAGACAGGGGGCTGGAGCGGAGACCCAGTACTTC	TRBV29-1	TRBD1	TRBJ2-5	few
CASSFNGGLGKTQYF	TGCGCCAGCAGTTTCAATGGGGGACTAGGGAAGACCCAGTACTTC	TRBV5-1	TRBD2	TRBJ2-5	many
CASSLGQAGGVGYTF	TGTGCCAGCAGCTTGGGTCAGGCAGGGGGTGTTGGCTACACCTTC	TRBV7-6	TRBD1	TRBJ1-2	few